Below, one TCR beta chain is given with its context. In the original processing: Nucleated cell number was recorded as an estimate derived from reference gene primer amplification. The protocol was immunoSEQ multiplex PCR, while the TCRdb copy is restricted to in-frame clones and leaves out a portion. That table furnishes V, J and clone size, whereas the DNA furnished D and trimming. The sample contains 260,000 or so clones, more than 70% of which appear only once. The V gene lost 6 bases and the J gene lost 0 bases, with 7 bases spanning the gap. The CDR3 covers 13 residues. The germline CDR1 and CDR2 sequences are MNHEY and SVGAGI. This sample is part of a study of blood T cell repertoires in COVID-19. Study details: Sites in the United States, Italy and Spain provided acute and convalescent COVID-19 samples. From T cells, B-cell-depleted T cells, or PBMCs came the material, which was cDNA or gDNA.

The sequence derives from a man older than 75 with acute or convalescent COVID-19. The chain carries TRBV6-5 and TRBJ2-3; tentative D call: TRBD2 (5 bases). The sample consisted of peripheral blood. The CDR3 region is CASRGVSTDTQYF. CDR3 sequence (DNA): TGTGCCAGCAGGGGAGTGAGCACAGATACGCAGTATTTT.